The 25 T cell receptor beta chains presented below share a single source sample, sequenced in a study of OX40 agonist ivuxolimab in advanced cancers. Library preparation used the immunoSEQ multiplex PCR assay. The table comes from immuneACCESS by way of TCRdb, which keeps in-frame sequences with V and J called. Part of the clones is missing from these tables; in studies checked, under half for an unresolved V gene and the rest for unknown reasons. The sample contains about 22,000 clones, 75% to 90% of them found a single time. 20% to 30% of the sample is held by the ten biggest clonotypes. The sample here was CD4+ or CD8+ T cells sorted from blood, taken in a trial of the OX40 agonist ivuxolimab. These receptors were obtained from an adult with an advanced solid tumor such as melanoma, head and neck, liver or kidney cancer.

The chain joins TRBV13 to TRBJ2-5, with D perhaps matching TRBD1 (5 bases). The end of the DNA is better explained by TRBJ2-7, so the J call may be wrong. Germline V lookup: CDR1 PRHDT, CDR2 FYEKMQ (reference sequence). This CDR3 has 14 amino acids. CDR3 residues: CASSPRTQSYEQYF. The DNA of the CDR3 is TGTGCCAGCAGCCCTAGGACACAGTCCTACGAGCAGTACTTC.

This clone was observed a few times. This chain links TRBV29-1 with TRBJ2-1; the D gene could be TRBD1 or TRBD2 (6 bases each). V was trimmed by 6 bases and J by 4 bases, leaving 25 bases between them. The CDR3 runs 17 residues. Germline V gene data show CDR1 as SQVTM and CDR2 as ANQGSEA. The CDR3 DNA reads as TGCAGCGTCTGGGGGCTAGCGCTTTCCTTCTCGTACAATGAGCAGTTCTTC. This gives the protein CSVWGLALSFSYNEQFF.

V and J are TRBV6-1 and TRBJ2-1, with D uncertain. CDR3 length equals 15 residues. V lost 3 bases and J 9 bases, leaving 18 bases between the germline ends. Germline CDR1 reads MNHNS; CDR2 reads SASEGT. CDR3 DNA: TGTGCCAGCAGTGAGGCCAGCGCCCCTTTGGCTGAGCAGTTCTTC. Encoded protein: CASSEASAPLAEQFF.

This chain uses TRBV5-6 with TRBJ2-1; possible D gene TRBD1, 5 bases. CDR1 SGHDT and CDR2 YYEEEE come from the germline V gene. Between the trimmed V and J ends, which lost 6 bases and 1 base, there was a span of 11 bases. There are 14 residues in the CDR3. CDR3 in DNA: TGTGCCAGCACCCTAGGGGTTTCCTACAATGAGCAGTTCTTC. This gives the protein CASTLGVSYNEQFF.

The J gene is TRBJ1-5, the V gene TRBV2; maybe TRBD1 (5 bases). V was pared by 8 bases and J by 6 bases, with 14 bases between. CDR1 is SNHLY and CDR2 is FYNNEI in the germline V gene. CDR3 length: 13 amino acids. CDR3 loop: CASENGRGQPQHF. In nucleotides, the CDR3 is TGTGCCAGCGAAAATGGTAGGGGTCAGCCCCAGCATTTT.

Only a few counts were recorded for this clone. The chain links TRBV4-1 to TRBJ2-7; 8 bases agree with TRBD1. V gave up 4 bases and J gave up 2 bases; unmatched junction bases: 7. The CDR3 spans 15 residues. In germline, CDR1 is MGHRA, CDR2 YSYEKL. For the CDR3, the DNA is TGCGCCAGCAGCCCTTGGACAGGGTCTACCTACGAGCAGTACTTC. Residues: CASSPWTGSTYEQYF.

This clone came up a few times. This chain uses TRBV6-1 with TRBJ1-2, with D perhaps matching TRBD1 (5 bases). Germline V CDR1 and CDR2: MNHNS, SASEGT. Deletions cut 0 bases from V and 8 bases from J, with 19 bases between. This CDR3 has 16 residues. The CDR3 DNA sequence: TGTGCCAGCAGTGAAGCGAGAGGGGCCCTTAGTTGGGGCTACACCTTC. It encodes CASSEARGALSWGYTF.

The chain combines TRBV19 with TRBJ1-2; 7 positions match TRBD1. The CDR3 is made up of 15 amino acids. J lost 3 bases, V lost 6 bases, and 10 bases had no gene match. The germline V gene has CDR1 LNHDA and CDR2 SQIVND (reference sequence). CDR3 residues: CASRVPGGFDYGYTF. The CDR3, as DNA: TGTGCCAGTAGAGTCCCAGGGGGTTTCGACTATGGCTACACCTTC.

This chain connects TRBV5-6 to TRBJ1-2, with D unresolved. This CDR3 has 12 residues. Germline-derived CDR1 and CDR2 are SGHDT and YYEEEE. Trimming took 4 bases from V and 4 from J, leaving 8 bases between them. The CDR3 here is CASSPGGYGYTF. Here the CDR3 DNA reads TGTGCCAGCAGCCCCGGCGGCTATGGCTACACCTTC.

This clone was detected a few times. The chain recombines TRBV13 with TRBJ1-4; TRBD1 agrees at 7 bases. CDR1 is PRHDT and CDR2 is FYEKMQ in the germline V gene (reference sequence). This CDR3 has 14 residues. The ends lost 4 bases at V and 8 bases at J; junction bases unmatched: 7. This CDR3 is CASSSQGLLEKLFF. As DNA, the CDR3 is TGTGCCAGCAGCTCACAGGGGCTTCTCGAAAAACTGTTTTTT.

The chain joins TRBV28 to TRBJ1-4, with D possibly being TRBD1 (5 bases). CDR1 MDHEN and CDR2 SYDVKM come from the germline V gene. The CDR3 has 17 residues. Deletions cut 2 bases from V and 0 bases from J, with 13 bases between. DNA for the CDR3: TGTGCCAGCAGTTTAGCGCAGGGAGGCCCAACTAATGAAAAACTGTTTTTT. Its translation is CASSLAQGGPTNEKLFF.

The chain uses TRBV21-1 and TRBJ1-2; the tabulated D call, TRBD1, remains unverified against the DNA. TRBV21-1 is designated a pseudogene. CDR3 length: 15 residues. The CDR3 region has the DNA TGTGCCAGCAGCAAAGCGGAACAGGGGAACTATGGCTACACCTTC. This translates into CASSKAEQGNYGYTF.

The chain carries TRBV6-5 and TRBJ2-3; D is unclear. V lost 3 bases and J 3 bases, leaving 13 bases between the germline ends. Per germline, CDR1 MNHEY and CDR2 SVGAGI. This CDR3 contains 15 residues. The CDR3 nucleotides read TGTGCCAGCAGTTATTCCGGGCTCGCTACAGATACGCAGTATTTT. Its translation: CASSYSGLATDTQYF.

The CDR3 spells CASSYLNQPQHF. The DNA for the CDR3 is TGTGCCAGCAGTTACTTAAATCAGCCCCAGCATTTT. V usage is TRBV6-5 and J usage is TRBJ1-5; D is undetermined. The V end lost 1 base, the J end lost 4 bases, and 2 bases lay between the germline ends. The CDR3 sequence is 12 residues long. Per germline, CDR1 MNHEY and CDR2 SVGAGI.

The V and J genes are TRBV6-5 and TRBJ1-1, with D possibly being TRBD1 (6 bases). In germline, CDR1 is MNHEY, CDR2 SVGAGI. The CDR3 has 13 amino acids. V gave up 6 bases and J gave up 3 bases, with 11 bases separating them. Here the CDR3 DNA reads TGTGCCAGCAGAGTAGGACAGCACACTGAAGCTTTCTTT. Translated, it gives CASRVGQHTEAFF.

The V and J genes are TRBV4-3 and TRBJ2-5; D possibly corresponds to TRBD2 (6 bases). V was pared by 0 bases and J by 2 bases, with 19 bases between. This CDR3 comprises 18 residues. In germline, CDR1 is LGHNA, CDR2 YSLEER. The CDR3 DNA sequence: TGCGCCAGCAGCCAAGAATGGGGGGTGGGTACAAAACAAGAGACCCAGTACTTC. This gives the protein CASSQEWGVGTKQETQYF.

The V gene is TRBV28, the J gene TRBJ2-7; D may be TRBD1 (5 bases). V lost 3 bases, J lost 0 bases, and 9 bases lay in between. This CDR3 is 14 amino acids long. Germline CDR1 reads MDHEN; CDR2 reads SYDVKM. CDR3 DNA sequence: TGTGCCAGCAGTTTTAGGGGCGCCTCCTACGAGCAGTACTTC. Translation gives CASSFRGASYEQYF.

There are a few counts of this clone. The chain uses TRBV28 and TRBJ2-3; 7 bases line up with TRBD1. Germline CDR1 is MDHEN and CDR2 is SYDVKM. The junction had 5 bases not matched to a gene; V was cut back by 9 bases and J by 2 bases. This CDR3 has 13 residues. The CDR3 bases are TGTGCCAGTCTAGGGACAGCCACAGATACGCAGTATTTT. Amino acid sequence: CASLGTATDTQYF. The full variable domain, its missing parts supplied by reference TRBV28 and TRBJ2-3, is DVKVTQSSRYLVKRTGEKVFLECVQDMDHENMFWYRQDPGLGLRLIYFSYDVKMKEKGDIPEGYSVSREKKERFSLILESASTNQTSMYLCASLGTATDTQYFGPGTRLTVL.

V usage is TRBV19 and J usage is TRBJ2-1; the D gene is possibly TRBD2 (5 bases). Germline V CDR1 and CDR2: LNHDA, SQIVND (reference sequence). V was shortened by 1 base and J by 7 bases, with 11 bases between the two germline ends. This CDR3 contains 14 residues. CDR3 protein: CASSIVGTGNEQFF. The DNA for the CDR3 is TGTGCCAGTAGTATAGTGGGCACGGGGAATGAGCAGTTCTTC.

This clone occurred once. V is TRBV7-9 and J is TRBJ2-1; D not resolved. The CDR3 has 10 residues. Germline V CDR1 and CDR2: SEHNR, FQNEAQ (reference sequence). The V end lost 5 bases, the J end lost 7 bases, and 3 bases lay between the germline ends. The CDR3 nucleotides are TGTGCCAGCAGCCATAATGAGCAGTTCTTC. Its translation: CASSHNEQFF.

This chain links TRBV28 with TRBJ2-1, with 11 bases lining up with TRBD1. The CDR3 has 20 residues. Looked up from germline, CDR1 is MDHEN and CDR2 is SYDVKM. V was clipped by 2 bases and J by 1 base; unmatched bases: 13. The CDR3 here is CASSLPQRRDRGGSYNEQFF. CDR3 DNA sequence: TGTGCCAGCAGTTTACCTCAGCGTCGGGACAGGGGGGGTTCCTACAATGAGCAGTTCTTC.

The V and J genes are TRBV9 and TRBJ1-5; D gene uncertain. Trimming took 0 bases from V and 5 from J, leaving 12 bases between them. The CDR3 covers 15 residues. Germline V gene sequence: CDR1 SGDLS, CDR2 YYNGEE. The CDR3 reads CASSVGNQVDQPQHF. CDR3 DNA sequence: TGTGCCAGCAGCGTAGGTAACCAAGTCGATCAGCCCCAGCATTTT.

The V and J genes are TRBV5-1 and TRBJ2-7; 8 nucleotides line up with TRBD2. The CDR3 is 15 amino acids. Per germline, CDR1 SGHRS and CDR2 YFSETQ. V shed 5 bases, J shed 4 bases, and the junction held 11 bases outside the gene matches. The CDR3 reads CASRQAASGSYEQYF. Here the CDR3 DNA reads TGCGCCAGCAGACAGGCGGCCAGCGGGAGTTACGAGCAGTACTTC.

The chain's CDR3 is CASSQGIRGSYEQYF. CDR3 in DNA: TGCGCCAGCAGCCAAGGGATCAGGGGTTCCTACGAGCAGTACTTC. This chain connects TRBV4-1 to TRBJ2-7, with D tentatively TRBD1 (6 bases). Germline CDR1 is MGHRA and CDR2 is YSYEKL. CDR3 length equals 15 residues. Trimming removed 1 base from V and 1 base from J, with 11 bases in between.

This chain links TRBV6-1 with TRBJ2-1, with D uncertain. The CDR3 loop spans 12 amino acids. V was pared by 7 bases and J by 5 bases, with 9 bases between. Germline V CDR1 and CDR2: MNHNS, SASEGT. The CDR3 is CASTPGDNEQFF. In DNA, the CDR3 is TGTGCCAGCACCCCTGGGGACAATGAGCAGTTCTTC.